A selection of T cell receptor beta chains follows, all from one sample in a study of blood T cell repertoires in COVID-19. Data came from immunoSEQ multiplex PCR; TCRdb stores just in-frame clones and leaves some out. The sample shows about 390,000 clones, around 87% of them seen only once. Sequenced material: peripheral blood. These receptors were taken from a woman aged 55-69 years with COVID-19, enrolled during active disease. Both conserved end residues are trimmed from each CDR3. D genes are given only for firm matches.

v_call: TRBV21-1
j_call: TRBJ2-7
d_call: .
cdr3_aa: ASSTPGGRSSYEQY

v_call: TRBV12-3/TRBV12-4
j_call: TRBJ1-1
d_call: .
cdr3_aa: ASTGVGKTEAF

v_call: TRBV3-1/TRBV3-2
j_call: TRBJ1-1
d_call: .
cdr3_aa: ASSQSEGLSTEAF

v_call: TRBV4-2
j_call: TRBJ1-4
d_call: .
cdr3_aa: ASSQENAVF

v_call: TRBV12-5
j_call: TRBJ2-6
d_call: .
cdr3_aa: ASGLGGLQANVLT

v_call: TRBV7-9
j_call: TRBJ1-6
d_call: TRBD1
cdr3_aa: ASSPTGTGNNSPLH

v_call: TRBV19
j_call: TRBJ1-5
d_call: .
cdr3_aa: ASSTRNSNQPQH

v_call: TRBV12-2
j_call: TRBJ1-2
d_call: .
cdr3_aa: ASRPTDTPAYGYT

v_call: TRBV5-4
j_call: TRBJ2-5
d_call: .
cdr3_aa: ASSVIQETQY

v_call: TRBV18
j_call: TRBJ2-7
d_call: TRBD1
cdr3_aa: ASSPRDRTYEQY

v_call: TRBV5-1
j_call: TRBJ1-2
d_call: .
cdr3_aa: ASSLARGGIYGYT

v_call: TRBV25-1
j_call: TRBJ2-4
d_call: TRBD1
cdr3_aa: ASSAPDRIKNIQY

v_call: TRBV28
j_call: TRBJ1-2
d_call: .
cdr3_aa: ASRTWGPVYGYT

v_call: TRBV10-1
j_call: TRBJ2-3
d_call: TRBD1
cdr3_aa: ASSEPGQGTDTQY

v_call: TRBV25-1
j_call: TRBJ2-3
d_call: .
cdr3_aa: ASAPFAGSTDTQY

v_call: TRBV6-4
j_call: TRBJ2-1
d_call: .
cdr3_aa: AGPRGESNEQF

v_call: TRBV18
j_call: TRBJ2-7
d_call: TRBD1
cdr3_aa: ASSPRGQNYEQY

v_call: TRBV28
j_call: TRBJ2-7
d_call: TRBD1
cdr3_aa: ASSFVGRTGDEQY

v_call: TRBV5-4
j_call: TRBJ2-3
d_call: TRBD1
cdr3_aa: ASRWGQAEDTQY

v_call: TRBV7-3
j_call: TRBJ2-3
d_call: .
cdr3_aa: ASSRQTGSTDTQY

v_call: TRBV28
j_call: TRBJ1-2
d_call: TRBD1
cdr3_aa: ASSQTHRDSYGYT

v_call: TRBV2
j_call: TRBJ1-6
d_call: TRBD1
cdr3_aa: ASVRGDSPLH

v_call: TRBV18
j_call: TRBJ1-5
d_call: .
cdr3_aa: ASSLTDSNQPQH

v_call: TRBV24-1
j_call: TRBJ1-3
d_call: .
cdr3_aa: ATSDPTASGNTIY

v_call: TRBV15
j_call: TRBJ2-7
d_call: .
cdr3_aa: ATSRGAGAAYEQY

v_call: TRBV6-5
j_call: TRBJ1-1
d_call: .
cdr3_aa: ASSTISSTEAF

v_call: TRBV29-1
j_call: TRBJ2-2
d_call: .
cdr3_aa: SVEAPGPGELF

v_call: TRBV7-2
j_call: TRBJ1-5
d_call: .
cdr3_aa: ASSYRGNQPQH

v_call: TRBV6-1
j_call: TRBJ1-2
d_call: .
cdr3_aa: ASSEEPGSYGYT

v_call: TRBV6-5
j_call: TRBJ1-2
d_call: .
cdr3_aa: ASTRGQNYGYT

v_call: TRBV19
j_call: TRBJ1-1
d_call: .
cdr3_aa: ASSREGGLTF